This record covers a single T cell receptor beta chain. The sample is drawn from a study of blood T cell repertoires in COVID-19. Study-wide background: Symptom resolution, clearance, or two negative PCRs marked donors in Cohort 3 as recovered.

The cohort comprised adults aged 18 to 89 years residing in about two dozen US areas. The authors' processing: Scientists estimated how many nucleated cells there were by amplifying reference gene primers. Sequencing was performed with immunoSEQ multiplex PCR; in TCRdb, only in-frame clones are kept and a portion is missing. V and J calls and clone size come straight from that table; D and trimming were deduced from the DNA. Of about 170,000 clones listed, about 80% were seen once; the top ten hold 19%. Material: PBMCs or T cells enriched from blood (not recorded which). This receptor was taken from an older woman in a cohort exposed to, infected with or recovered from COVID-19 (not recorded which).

CDR3 in DNA: TGTGCCATCAGGGGCGAGGCTAGCGTCGGCGAGCAGTACTTC. This codes for CAIRGEASVGEQYF. This chain connects TRBV10-3 to TRBJ2-7; weak D call: TRBD2 (6 bases). From germline, CDR1 is ENHRY and CDR2 SYGVKD. Trimming cost V 6 bases and J 6 bases, with 18 bases left between them. The length of the CDR3 is 14 residues.